A selection of T cell receptor beta chains follows, all from one sample in a study of blood T cell repertoires in COVID-19. Method: immunoSEQ multiplex PCR; TCRdb's copy keeps in-frame clones and lacks some. In the table there are more than 400,000 clones, 90% of which are singletons. The source material was PBMCs or T cells enriched from blood (not recorded which). These receptors were obtained from a man between 18 and 35 years old who had recovered from COVID-19. Each CDR3 is given with its conserved first and last residue. The D gene is left open where the match is weak. Rows give clone size only sometimes, using once, few, many, or a class for an expanded clone.

J gene: TRBJ2-2; clone size: NA; V gene: TRBV6-1; D gene: NA; CDR3 DNA: TGTGCCAGCAGTGACAGGGTCTGGACCGGGGAGCTGTTTTTT; CDR3 protein: CASSDRVWTGELFF
J gene: TRBJ1-1; clone size: few; V gene: TRBV5-1; D gene: NA; CDR3 DNA: TGCGCCAGCAGCCGTGCAGGAAACACTGAAGCTTTCTTT; CDR3 protein: CASSRAGNTEAFF
J gene: TRBJ2-1; clone size: once; V gene: TRBV5-1; D gene: NA; CDR3 DNA: TGCGCCAGCAGCTTGTCGTCGGGGGAGAATGAGCAGTTCTTC; CDR3 protein: CASSLSSGENEQFF
J gene: TRBJ1-1; clone size: NA; V gene: TRBV12-3/TRBV12-4; D gene: NA; CDR3 DNA: TGTGCCAGCAGTTTCAGTCGGAACACTGAAGCTTTCTTT; CDR3 protein: CASSFSRNTEAFF
J gene: TRBJ2-3; clone size: NA; V gene: TRBV27; D gene: TRBD2; CDR3 DNA: TGTGCCAGCTCCTACCTAGCGGGAGCTCCAGATACGCAGTATTTT; CDR3 protein: CASSYLAGAPDTQYF
J gene: TRBJ2-3; clone size: NA; V gene: TRBV18; D gene: NA; CDR3 DNA: TGTGCCAGCTCACCTTTAGCGCAGGATACGCAGTATTTT; CDR3 protein: CASSPLAQDTQYF
J gene: TRBJ1-2; clone size: once; V gene: TRBV13; D gene: NA; CDR3 DNA: TGTGCCAGCAGCTTTAGTCTCCACTACACCTTC; CDR3 protein: CASSFSLHYTF
J gene: TRBJ2-2; clone size: NA; V gene: TRBV7-3; D gene: NA; CDR3 DNA: TGTGCCAGCAGCTCAACTAACGGGGAGCTGTTTTTT; CDR3 protein: CASSSTNGELFF
J gene: TRBJ2-5; clone size: NA; V gene: TRBV19; D gene: NA; CDR3 DNA: TGTGCCAGTAGTAGGCAGGTGGAAGAGACCCAGTACTTC; CDR3 protein: CASSRQVEETQYF
J gene: TRBJ2-7; clone size: NA; V gene: TRBV30; D gene: TRBD2; CDR3 DNA: TGTGCCTGGAGTAAAAGCGGGAGATCCGAGCAGTACTTC; CDR3 protein: CAWSKSGRSEQYF
J gene: TRBJ2-7; clone size: few; V gene: TRBV4-1; D gene: NA; CDR3 DNA: TGCGCCAGCAGCCAAGGCCAAGGGCGGGCCGCATACGAGCAGTACTTC; CDR3 protein: CASSQGQGRAAYEQYF
J gene: TRBJ2-1; clone size: NA; V gene: TRBV14; D gene: TRBD2; CDR3 DNA: TGTGCCAGCAGCCAAGACCGCGGGGGATGGAGCTCCTACAATGAGCAGTTCTTC; CDR3 protein: CASSQDRGGWSSYNEQFF
J gene: TRBJ1-1; clone size: NA; V gene: TRBV7-3; D gene: NA; CDR3 DNA: TGTGCCAGCAGCCCCCACCCGGGGAGGAAGAGGAATGGTGAAGCTTTCTTT; CDR3 protein: CASSPHPGRKRNGEAFF
J gene: TRBJ1-6; clone size: once; V gene: TRBV7-8; D gene: TRBD1; CDR3 DNA: TGTGCCAGCAGCCCGAGACGGGACAGAATGAATTCACCCCTCCACTTT; CDR3 protein: CASSPRRDRMNSPLHF
J gene: TRBJ2-5; clone size: NA; V gene: TRBV5-1; D gene: TRBD2; CDR3 DNA: TGCGCCAGCAGCGGGACTAGCCAAGAGACCCAGTACTTC; CDR3 protein: CASSGTSQETQYF
J gene: TRBJ2-2; clone size: NA; V gene: TRBV27; D gene: TRBD1; CDR3 DNA: TGTGCCAGCAGTTTAAGGACAGGGGGTACCGGGGAGCTGTTTTTT; CDR3 protein: CASSLRTGGTGELFF
J gene: TRBJ2-1; clone size: NA; V gene: TRBV7-2; D gene: TRBD2; CDR3 DNA: TGTGCCAGCAGCGCACTAGCGGGAGTCTACAATGAGCAGTTCTTC; CDR3 protein: CASSALAGVYNEQFF
J gene: TRBJ2-1; clone size: few; V gene: TRBV5-4; D gene: NA; CDR3 DNA: TGTGCCAGCAGCCAAAGCGATGAGCAGTTCTTC; CDR3 protein: CASSQSDEQFF
J gene: TRBJ1-1; clone size: NA; V gene: TRBV19; D gene: NA; CDR3 DNA: TGTGCCAGTAGATGGGGCTCCCTCATGAACACTGAAGCTTTCTTT; CDR3 protein: CASRWGSLMNTEAFF
J gene: TRBJ1-6; clone size: NA; V gene: TRBV19; D gene: NA; CDR3 DNA: TGTGCCACCTCGGAGGAGGGGTTCTATAATTCACCCCTCCACTTT; CDR3 protein: CATSEEGFYNSPLHF
J gene: TRBJ1-6; clone size: NA; V gene: TRBV10-3; D gene: TRBD1; CDR3 DNA: TGTGCCATCAGTGCCGGACAGGATAATTCACCCCTCCACTTT; CDR3 protein: CAISAGQDNSPLHF
J gene: TRBJ1-1; clone size: NA; V gene: TRBV12-3/TRBV12-4; D gene: NA; CDR3 DNA: TGTGCCAGCAGAACATTATTGAACACTGAAGCTTTCTTT; CDR3 protein: CASRTLLNTEAFF
J gene: TRBJ2-7; clone size: NA; V gene: TRBV9; D gene: TRBD2; CDR3 DNA: TGTGCCAGCAGCGTAGGCCCGAAGTGGGCGGGAGCGGAGGAGCAGTACTTC; CDR3 protein: CASSVGPKWAGAEEQYF
J gene: TRBJ1-4; clone size: NA; V gene: TRBV7-9; D gene: TRBD1; CDR3 DNA: TGTGCCAGCAGCCTGGACAGGGCTAGGGAAAAACTGTTTTTT; CDR3 protein: CASSLDRAREKLFF
J gene: TRBJ1-2; clone size: NA; V gene: TRBV27; D gene: NA; CDR3 DNA: TGTGCCAGCAGTTCGTATCAGGGGGGCTACACCTTC; CDR3 protein: CASSSYQGGYTF
J gene: TRBJ2-7; clone size: NA; V gene: TRBV28; D gene: TRBD1; CDR3 DNA: TGTGCCAGCAGTTCCCCGGGACAGGGGGCGCGGGAGCAGTACTTC; CDR3 protein: CASSSPGQGAREQYF
J gene: TRBJ1-2; clone size: NA; V gene: TRBV27; D gene: TRBD1; CDR3 DNA: TGTGCCAGCAGTCCACGGGACAGCCGTCGGCTCTATGGCTACACCTTC; CDR3 protein: CASSPRDSRRLYGYTF
J gene: TRBJ2-7; clone size: NA; V gene: TRBV28; D gene: TRBD1; CDR3 DNA: TGTGCCAGCAGTCCCCCCGGGACAGGAGTAACCGAGCAGTACTTC; CDR3 protein: CASSPPGTGVTEQYF
J gene: TRBJ1-3; clone size: NA; V gene: TRBV13; D gene: TRBD1; CDR3 DNA: TGTGCCAGCAGCTTTCTGGGACAGGGAGGAAACACCATATATTTT; CDR3 protein: CASSFLGQGGNTIYF
J gene: TRBJ1-2; clone size: once; V gene: TRBV25-1; D gene: NA; CDR3 DNA: TGTGCCAGCAGTGGGGGACAAGGGCATGGCTACACCTTC; CDR3 protein: CASSGGQGHGYTF
J gene: TRBJ1-1; clone size: NA; V gene: TRBV7-8; D gene: NA; CDR3 DNA: TGTGCCAGCAGCTTAGCGCTGGTGAGATCCACTGAAGCTTTCTTT; CDR3 protein: CASSLALVRSTEAFF
J gene: TRBJ2-7; clone size: NA; V gene: TRBV7-9; D gene: TRBD1; CDR3 DNA: TGTGCCAGCAGCTTCCCGACAGGGGTGTTGGAAGTGCAGTACTTC; CDR3 protein: CASSFPTGVLEVQYF
J gene: TRBJ2-7; clone size: NA; V gene: TRBV6-5; D gene: NA; CDR3 DNA: TGTGCCAGCAGTTCAACTAGTCAGGTTTACGAGCAGTACTTC; CDR3 protein: CASSSTSQVYEQYF
J gene: TRBJ1-2; clone size: NA; V gene: TRBV15; D gene: NA; CDR3 DNA: TGTGCCACCAGCAGAGGGCGGATCGGCTACACCTTC; CDR3 protein: CATSRGRIGYTF
J gene: TRBJ2-2; clone size: NA; V gene: TRBV28; D gene: NA; CDR3 DNA: TGTGCCAGCAGTCCGGGGGACAGAAACACCGGGGAGCTGTTTTTT; CDR3 protein: CASSPGDRNTGELFF
J gene: TRBJ1-1; clone size: NA; V gene: TRBV19; D gene: TRBD1; CDR3 DNA: TGTGCCAGTGAAGGACACAGGGGGGTGGACACTGAAGCTTTCTTT; CDR3 protein: CASEGHRGVDTEAFF
J gene: TRBJ2-3; clone size: NA; V gene: TRBV2; D gene: NA; CDR3 DNA: TGTGCCAGCTACCCGCGGGACACAGATACGCAGTATTTT; CDR3 protein: CASYPRDTDTQYF
J gene: TRBJ1-2; clone size: NA; V gene: TRBV18; D gene: NA; CDR3 DNA: TGTGCCAGCTCGCCTGCCGGTCGAGCTAACTATGGCTACACCTTC; CDR3 protein: CASSPAGRANYGYTF
J gene: TRBJ1-5; clone size: NA; V gene: TRBV7-3; D gene: TRBD1; CDR3 DNA: TGTGCCAGCAGCTTAAACAGGGGGGATCAGCCCCAGCATTTT; CDR3 protein: CASSLNRGDQPQHF
J gene: TRBJ1-1; clone size: few; V gene: TRBV3-1/TRBV3-2; D gene: NA; CDR3 DNA: TGTGCCAGCAGCCAACCCTTAGGGGTGAACACTGAAGCTTTCTTT; CDR3 protein: CASSQPLGVNTEAFF
J gene: TRBJ1-1; clone size: NA; V gene: TRBV19; D gene: NA; CDR3 DNA: TGTGCCAGTATCCGGGGGGGCACTGAAGCTTTCTTT; CDR3 protein: CASIRGGTEAFF
J gene: TRBJ1-1; clone size: NA; V gene: TRBV28; D gene: NA; CDR3 DNA: TGTGCCAGCAAAAGCTCTGCAGGTGGTGACAGAATGAACACTGAAGCTTTCTTT; CDR3 protein: CASKSSAGGDRMNTEAFF
J gene: TRBJ1-1; clone size: NA; V gene: TRBV9; D gene: NA; CDR3 DNA: TGTGCCAGCAGCGTAGCTCTTTCAGACACTGAAGCTTTCTTT; CDR3 protein: CASSVALSDTEAFF
J gene: TRBJ1-6; clone size: NA; V gene: TRBV6-1; D gene: NA; CDR3 DNA: TGTGCCAGCAGTGAAGGGACATCATATTCACCCCTCCACTTT; CDR3 protein: CASSEGTSYSPLHF
J gene: TRBJ2-1; clone size: NA; V gene: TRBV27; D gene: TRBD2; CDR3 DNA: TGTGCCAGCAGCCCGGGAGCGGGAGGGCCCGACGATGAGCAGTTCTTC; CDR3 protein: CASSPGAGGPDDEQFF
J gene: TRBJ1-1; clone size: NA; V gene: TRBV27; D gene: NA; CDR3 DNA: TGTGCCAGCAGTTTAGGACAACCGATCGGGAACACTGAAGCTTTCTTT; CDR3 protein: CASSLGQPIGNTEAFF
J gene: TRBJ2-7; clone size: NA; V gene: TRBV10-2; D gene: NA; CDR3 DNA: TGCGCCAGCAGTGAGTCGTCACCAGGGACCTACGAGCAGTACTTC; CDR3 protein: CASSESSPGTYEQYF
J gene: TRBJ2-3; clone size: NA; V gene: TRBV9; D gene: TRBD2; CDR3 DNA: TGTGCCAGCAGCGTAGGGAATAGCGGGAGCACAGATACGCAGTATTTT; CDR3 protein: CASSVGNSGSTDTQYF
J gene: TRBJ2-2; clone size: NA; V gene: TRBV6-5; D gene: NA; CDR3 DNA: TGTGCCAGCAGGGACACACACCCCACCGGGGAGCTGTTTTTT; CDR3 protein: CASRDTHPTGELFF
J gene: TRBJ2-3; clone size: NA; V gene: TRBV30; D gene: NA; CDR3 DNA: TGTGCCTGGAGTGACTTTAGCGGATACCGTCCGGATACGCAGTATTTT; CDR3 protein: CAWSDFSGYRPDTQYF